The entry below gives a single T cell receptor (beta chain) sequence along with its context. What it binds is not known. 13 Jbeta primers and 60 Vbeta primers were used for the PCR. Per the original data handling: Per a later analysis, the number of unique TCR beta chains was some 75 million, of which some 9.9 million were shared. Only in-frame clones appear in the TCRdb table, and some are missing; sequencing was by immunoSEQ multiplex PCR. V, J and clone size derive from that table, while D and trimming were established from the DNA sequence. The data hold about 170,000 clones, with approximately 88% observed a single time. This entry comes from a study of cytomegalovirus exposure and HLA in healthy donors. V shed 2 bases and J shed 7 bases, with 11 bases lying between them. The CDR3 consists of 13 residues. Germline assignment: CDR1 SGHTA and CDR2 FQGNSA. Overall study findings and caveats: Later findings reportedly placed an Asian-associated ancestry cluster below the approximately 700-donor mean for N-insertions. Sequence variants that were highly shared formed a cluster that was likely a sequencing artifact. The study dropped some indistinguishable V segments, TRBV6-2 and TRBV6-3 among them.

The chain joins TRBV7-2 to TRBJ1-2; D remains ambiguous. The specimen was PBMCs. This receptor was obtained from a boy aged 2-9 years in good health and CMV-seronegative. The CDR3 sequence is CASSLTGKGGYTF. CDR3 DNA sequence: TGTGCCAGCAGCTTAACCGGGAAGGGTGGCTACACCTTC.